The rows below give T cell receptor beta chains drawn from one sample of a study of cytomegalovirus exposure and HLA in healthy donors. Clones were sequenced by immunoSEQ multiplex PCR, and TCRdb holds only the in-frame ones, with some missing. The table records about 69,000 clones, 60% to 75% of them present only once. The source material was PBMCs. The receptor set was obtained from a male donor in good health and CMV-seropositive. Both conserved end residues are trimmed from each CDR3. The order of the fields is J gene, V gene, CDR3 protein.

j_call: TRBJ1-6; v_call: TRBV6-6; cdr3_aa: ASSYAQTNSPLH
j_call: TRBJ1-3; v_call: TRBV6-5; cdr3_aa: ASSRADRVGNTIY
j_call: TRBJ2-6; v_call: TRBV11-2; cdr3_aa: ASSSQGSGANVLT
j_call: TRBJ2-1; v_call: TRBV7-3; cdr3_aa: ASSAGLADEQF
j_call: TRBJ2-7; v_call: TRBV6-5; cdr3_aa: ASSISGGAYEQY
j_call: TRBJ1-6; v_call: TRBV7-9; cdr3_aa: ASTPRDRDNSPLH
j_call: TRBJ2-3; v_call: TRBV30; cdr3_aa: AWSVKGLAGREVTDTQY
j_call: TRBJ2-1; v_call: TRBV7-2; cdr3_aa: ASSPVGREVESSYNEQF
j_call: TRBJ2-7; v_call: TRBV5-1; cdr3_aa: ASSLSAGGSYEQY
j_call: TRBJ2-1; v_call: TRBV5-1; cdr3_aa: ASSSSTSGSTGNEQF
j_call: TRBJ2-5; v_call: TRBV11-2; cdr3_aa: ASSLMDSQETQY
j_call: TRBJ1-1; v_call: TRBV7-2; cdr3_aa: ASSSGPTAEAF
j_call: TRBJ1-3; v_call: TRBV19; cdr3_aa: ASNPTGGNTIY
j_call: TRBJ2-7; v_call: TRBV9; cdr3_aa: ASSVTGTGHYEQY
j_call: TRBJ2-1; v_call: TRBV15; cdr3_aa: ATSRSGIVWGQGLHEQF
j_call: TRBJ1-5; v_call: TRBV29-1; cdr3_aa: SAMAGVNQPQH
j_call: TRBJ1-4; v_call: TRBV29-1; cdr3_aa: SVWRQGARGEKLF
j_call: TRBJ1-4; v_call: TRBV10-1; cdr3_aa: ASSESSATNEKLF
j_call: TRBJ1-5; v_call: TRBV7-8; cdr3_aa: ASSFWENQPQH
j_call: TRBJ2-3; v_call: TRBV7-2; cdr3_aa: ASSAGTGPTDTQY
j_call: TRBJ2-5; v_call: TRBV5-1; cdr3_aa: ASSWTAEETQY
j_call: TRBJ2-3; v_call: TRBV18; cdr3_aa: ASSPQLAGSTDTQY
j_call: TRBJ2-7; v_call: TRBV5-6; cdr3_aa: ASSLPGYEQY
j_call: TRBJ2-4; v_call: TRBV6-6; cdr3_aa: ASSPSDRTNIQY
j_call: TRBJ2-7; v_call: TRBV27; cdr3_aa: ASSSHTSGGYEQY
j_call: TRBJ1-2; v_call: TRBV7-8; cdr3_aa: ASSLGTGGDYGYT
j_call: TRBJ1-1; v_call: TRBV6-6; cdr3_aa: ASSYYEQGTEAF
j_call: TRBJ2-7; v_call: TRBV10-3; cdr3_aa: AISGVRQGMTEQY
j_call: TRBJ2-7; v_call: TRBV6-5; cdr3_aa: ASRTGTSGPEQY
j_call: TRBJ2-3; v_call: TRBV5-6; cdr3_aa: ASSFGTGGWVDTQY
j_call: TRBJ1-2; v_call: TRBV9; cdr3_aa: ASSLDSST
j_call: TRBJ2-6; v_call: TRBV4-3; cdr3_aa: ASSPYGATTYSGANVLT
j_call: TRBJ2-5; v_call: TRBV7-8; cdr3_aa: ASSVQGTSKETQY
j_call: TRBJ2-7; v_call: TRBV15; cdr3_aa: ATSAQGYEQY
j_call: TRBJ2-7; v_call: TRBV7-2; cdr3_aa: ASSLGADYEQY
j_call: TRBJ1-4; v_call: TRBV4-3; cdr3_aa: ASSQDPWSNEKLF
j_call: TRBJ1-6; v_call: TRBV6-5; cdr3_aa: ASSQGTRSPLH
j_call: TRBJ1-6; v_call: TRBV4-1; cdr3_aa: ASSQVDRDRYSPLH
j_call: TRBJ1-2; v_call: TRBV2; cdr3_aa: ASSDVADYGYT
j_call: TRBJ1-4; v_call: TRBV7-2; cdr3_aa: ASSPARGTELLF
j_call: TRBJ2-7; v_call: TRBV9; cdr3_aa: ASSVEGSGPYEQY
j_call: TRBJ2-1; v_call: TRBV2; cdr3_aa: ASSDQRVLSSYNEQF
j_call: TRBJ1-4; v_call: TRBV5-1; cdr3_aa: ASSLGGGYSTNEKLF
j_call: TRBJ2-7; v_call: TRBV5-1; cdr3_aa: ASSSDPRGEQY
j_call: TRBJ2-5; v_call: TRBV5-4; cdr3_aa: ASSLTSRETQY
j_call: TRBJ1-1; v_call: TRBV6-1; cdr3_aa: ASNQMRVEAF